Shown below are 9 T cell receptor beta chains from a single sample sequenced in a study of CD8+CD57+ T cells in acquired aplastic anemia. TCR beta VDJ and CDR3 were profiled, and genomic DNA was the template. Via MiXCR, TCRdb re-called the reads, giving one row per CDR3 protein. The sample shows under 200,000 distinct CDR3 sequences, roughly 63% of them seen only once. The sample comprised sorted CD4+, CD8+, or CD8+CD57+ T cells (not recorded which) from PBMCs. Receptor source: a human donor in good health.

The V and J genes are TRBV20-1 and TRBJ2-1, with TRBD1 matching 7 bases. Germline-derived CDR1 and CDR2 are DFQATT and SNEGSKA (reference sequence). This CDR3 is 11 amino acids long. Trimming at V came to 3 bases and at J to 9 bases, leaving 2 bases not matched to a gene. CDR3 residues: CSASRGPEQFF. Here the CDR3 DNA reads TGCAGTGCTAGTAGGGGGCCTGAGCAGTTCTTC.

This clonotype was seen only once. Germline and junction disagree at one end, which may indicate a read error. CDR3 sequence (DNA): TGTGCCGGCAGCGTAGAGGGACAGGGTATCGATGAGCGGTTCTTC. It translates to CAGSVEGQGIDERFF. The rearrangement links TRBV9 to TRBJ2-1; 9 bases fit TRBD1. This CDR3 has 15 amino acids. Germline-derived CDR1 and CDR2 are SGDLS and YYNGEE.

This clonotype was observed a single time. The chain couples TRBV24-1 to TRBJ2-7; D is uncertain. Trimming left V 5 bases short and J 0 bases short, with 7 bases between. Germline-derived CDR1 and CDR2 are KGHDR and SFDVKD. The CDR3 extends over 13 amino acids. In nucleotides, the CDR3 is TGTGCCACCAGTGCCCCCAGCTCCTACGAGCAGTACTTC. Translating gives CATSAPSSYEQYF.

This chain joins TRBV20-1 and TRBJ2-3; D may be TRBD2 (5 bases). This CDR3 is built from 16 residues. Trimming shortened V by 0 bases and J by 0 bases, and 13 bases separated the two germline ends. The germline CDR1 and CDR2 sequences are DFQATT and SNEGSKA (reference sequence). In nucleotides, the CDR3 is TGCAGTGCTAGAGATCGCAAGCGGCTAAGCACAGATACGCAGTATTTT. It encodes CSARDRKRLSTDTQYF.

This rearrangement joins TRBV2 to TRBJ1-5; 7 nucleotides match TRBD1. The CDR3 is 15 amino acids. Germline V lookup: CDR1 SNHLY, CDR2 FYNNEI. J gave up 3 bases and V 7 bases, and 9 bases lay outside the gene matches. CDR3 protein: CASNIQGTINQPQHF. The CDR3 DNA follows: TGTGCCAGCAATATACAGGGGACAATCAATCAGCCCCAGCATTTT.

Details on this clonotype: This may be a read error, as it is one base from a much larger clone. In this CDR3 the conserved last residue, phenylalanine or tryptophan, is missing, so a read error is likely. The rearrangement links TRBV4-3 to TRBJ2-1; TRBD2 aligns across 13 bases. The CDR3 runs 17 residues. The germline gives CDR1 LGHNA, CDR2 YSLEER. J gave up 6 bases and V 3 bases, and 8 bases lay outside the gene matches. The CDR3 is CASSQRRLAGGVNEQFY. Here the CDR3 DNA reads TGCGCCAGCAGCCAGAGGAGACTAGCGGGAGGTGTCAATGAGCAGTTCTAC.

This clonotype showed up many times. V gene TRBV19 combines with J gene TRBJ1-5; 7 bases fit TRBD1. CDR3 length: 15 amino acids. The V segment lost 5 bases and the J segment 0 bases; nucleotides outside the gene matches: 4. The V gene's germline CDR1 is LNHDA and CDR2 SQIVND (reference sequence). The CDR3 reads CASSPDRNSNQPQHF. In DNA, the CDR3 is TGTGCCAGTAGTCCGGACAGGAATAGCAATCAGCCCCAGCATTTT.

The chain carries TRBV7-8 and TRBJ2-7; D is unresolved. This CDR3 is built from 12 residues. V was pared by 7 bases and J by 2 bases, with 9 bases between. CDR1 is SGHVS, CDR2 FQNEAQ, per germline. The CDR3, as DNA: TGTGCCAGCAATGGGAACCCCTACGAGCAGTACTTC. Amino acid sequence: CASNGNPYEQYF.

The chain carries TRBV9 and TRBJ1-3, with unresolved D. This CDR3 is built from 14 residues. V lost 0 bases, J lost 0 bases, and 4 bases lay in between. Looked up from germline, CDR1 is SGDLS and CDR2 is YYNGEE. CDR3 in amino acids: CASSVDTSGNTIYF. In DNA, the CDR3 is TGTGCCAGCAGCGTAGACACCTCTGGAAACACCATATATTTT.